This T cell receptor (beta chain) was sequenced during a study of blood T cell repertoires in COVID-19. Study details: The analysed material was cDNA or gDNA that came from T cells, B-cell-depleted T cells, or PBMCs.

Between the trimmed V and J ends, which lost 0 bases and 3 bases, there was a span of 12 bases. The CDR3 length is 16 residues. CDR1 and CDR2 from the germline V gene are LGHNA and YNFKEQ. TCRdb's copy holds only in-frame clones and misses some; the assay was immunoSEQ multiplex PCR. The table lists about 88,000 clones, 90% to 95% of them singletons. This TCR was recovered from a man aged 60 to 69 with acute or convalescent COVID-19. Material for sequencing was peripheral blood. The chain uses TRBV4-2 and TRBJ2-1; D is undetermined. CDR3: CASSQDFGRIYNEQFF. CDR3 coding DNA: TGTGCCAGCAGCCAAGATTTTGGCAGGATCTACAATGAGCAGTTCTTC.